Following are 14 T cell receptor beta chains from one sample sequenced in a study of blood T cell repertoires in COVID-19. Only in-frame clones appear in the TCRdb table, and some are missing; sequencing was by immunoSEQ multiplex PCR. In the table there are fewer than 250,000 clones, around 84% of which are singletons. Material for sequencing was PBMCs or T cells enriched from blood (not recorded which). The source is a woman aged 25 to 39 who had recovered from COVID-19.

V is TRBV6-1 and J is TRBJ2-7; weak D call: TRBD2 (6 bases). CDR1 and CDR2 (germline): MNHNS, SASEGT. V lost 1 base to trimming and J lost 2 bases, with 12 bases between them. This CDR3 is 15 amino acids long. In DNA, the CDR3 is TGTGCCAGCAGTGAAGGGCCGCCGGGGGCCTACGAGCAGTACGTC. Amino acids: CASSEGPPGAYEQYV.

V gene TRBV15 combines with J gene TRBJ1-5; possibly TRBD1 for D (6 bases). In germline, CDR1 is LNHNV, CDR2 YYDKDF (reference sequence). Trimming removed 7 bases at V and 6 bases at J, with 13 bases between. The CDR3 spans 13 residues. CDR3 bases: TGTGCCACCAAGGGGAGGGGGACTCAGCCCCAGCATTTT. Amino acids: CATKGRGTQPQHF.

The chain employs TRBV6-1 and TRBJ2-1; 14 positions agree with TRBD2. This CDR3 region has 17 residues. CDR1 and CDR2 from the germline V gene are MNHNS and SASEGT. The V segment lost 4 bases and the J segment 8 bases; nucleotides outside the gene matches: 10. The CDR3 sequence: CASSAWTSGGPVDEQFF. The CDR3 DNA is TGTGCCAGCAGTGCCTGGACTAGCGGGGGGCCGGTAGATGAGCAGTTCTTC.

The rearrangement uses TRBV3-1 (or the pseudogene TRBV3-2) and TRBJ2-2; tentatively, D is TRBD2 (6 bases). CDR1 is LGHDT, CDR2 YNNKEL, per germline (reference sequence). The CDR3 extends over 18 amino acids. Deletions cut 2 bases from V and 7 bases from J, with 23 bases between. In nucleotides, the CDR3 is TGTGCCAGCAGCCAAACGGACTGGGACTCAGCCATGATCGGGGAGCTGTTTTTT. Its translation is CASSQTDWDSAMIGELFF.

This chain connects TRBV11-2 to TRBJ1-2, with D uncertain. CDR1 is SGHAT and CDR2 is FQNNGV in the germline V gene. V dropped 5 bases and J dropped 2 bases, with 21 bases sitting between them. The CDR3 consists of 17 residues. The CDR3 loop is CASSPRTLTPGNYGYTF. CDR3 nucleotides: TGTGCCAGCAGCCCACGAACCTTGACACCTGGGAACTATGGCTACACCTTC.

The rearrangement uses TRBV27 and TRBJ1-2; D is perhaps TRBD1 (6 bases). The CDR3 consists of 14 residues. Trimming took 6 bases from V and 5 from J, leaving 16 bases between them. The germline V gene encodes CDR1 MNHEY and CDR2 SMNVEV (reference sequence). The CDR3 region is CASRPQGGGYGYTF. The CDR3 bases are TGTGCCAGCAGGCCGCAGGGAGGGGGTTATGGCTACACCTTC.

The CDR3 is CASSLVASMGTDTQYF. The DNA for the CDR3 is TGTGCCAGCAGCTTGGTAGCGTCCATGGGAACAGATACGCAGTATTTT. This chain uses TRBV5-4 with TRBJ2-3, with D possibly being TRBD2 (5 bases). V was shortened by 0 bases and J by 3 bases, with 14 bases between the two germline ends. Germline V gene data show CDR1 as SGHNT and CDR2 as YYREEE (reference sequence). This CDR3 is 16 amino acids long.

The gene calls are TRBV5-1 and TRBJ2-7; 9 nucleotides align to TRBD1. Germline assignment: CDR1 SGHRS and CDR2 YFSETQ. This CDR3 has 15 residues. The V segment lost 3 bases and the J segment 6 bases; nucleotides outside the gene matches: 10. The CDR3: CASSSGMGQGFEQYF. The CDR3 bases are TGCGCCAGCAGCTCGGGGATGGGACAGGGCTTCGAGCAGTACTTC.

The V and J genes are TRBV3-1 (or the pseudogene TRBV3-2) and TRBJ2-7; possible D gene TRBD2, 5 bases. In germline, CDR1 is LGHDT, CDR2 YNNKEL (reference sequence). The CDR3 has 13 residues. V was cut by 0 bases and J by 10 bases, with 13 bases left in between. CDR3 nucleotides: TGTGCCAGCAGCCAAGATCTTAAGAGGGTACAGTACTTC. The encoded protein is CASSQDLKRVQYF.

The gene calls are TRBV15 and TRBJ2-7; a possible D gene is TRBD2 (6 bases). The V end was cut by 3 bases, the J end by 3 bases, with 15 bases between. Per germline, CDR1 LNHNV and CDR2 YYDKDF (reference sequence). The CDR3 consists of 15 residues. As DNA, the CDR3 is TGTGCCACCAGCAGCCCTAGCGACTACCTCTACGAGCAGTACTTC. This codes for CATSSPSDYLYEQYF.

The CDR3 DNA sequence: TGCGCCAGCAGCCCTAGGGAGGGCTATGGCTACACCTTC. Translated, it gives CASSPREGYGYTF. The rearrangement joins TRBV4-1 to TRBJ1-2; D call uncertain. There are 13 residues in the CDR3. Trimming stripped 4 bases from V and 4 bases from J, with 10 bases between. Germline CDR1 MGHRA, CDR2 YSYEKL.

The chain couples TRBV2 to TRBJ1-5, with D uncertain. Germline loops: CDR1 SNHLY, CDR2 FYNNEI. The germline V and J ends were trimmed by 4 bases and 3 bases, with 10 bases remaining between them. The CDR3 spans 14 residues. DNA for the CDR3: TGTGCCAGCAGTGGGACGGGAAACAATCAGCCCCAGCATTTT. Protein: CASSGTGNNQPQHF.

V usage is TRBV28 and J usage is TRBJ1-5, with a possible D match to TRBD1 (5 bases). The V end lost 2 bases, the J end lost 4 bases, and 12 bases lay between the germline ends. The CDR3 is 15 amino acids. From germline, CDR1 is MDHEN and CDR2 SYDVKM. For the CDR3, the DNA is TGTGCCAGCAGTTTAGGGACGGGGGGGAATCAGCCCCAGCATTTT. Residues: CASSLGTGGNQPQHF.

The chain links TRBV5-4 to TRBJ1-2; tentative D call: TRBD1 (6 bases). This CDR3 is 18 amino acids long. Trimming removed 4 bases at V and 0 bases at J, with 22 bases between. Looked up from germline, CDR1 is SGHNT and CDR2 is YYREEE (reference sequence). As DNA, the CDR3 is TGTGCCAGCAGCGTGGGGGGCGGAATGCCTTATTCTAACTATGGCTACACCTTC. It translates to CASSVGGGMPYSNYGYTF. The entire variable domain, with the rest obtained from reference TRBV5-4 and TRBJ1-2, is as follows: ETGVTQSPTHLIKTRGQQVTLRCSSQSGHNTVSWYQQALGQGPQFIFQYYREEENGRGNFPPRFSGLQFPNYSSELNVNALELDDSALYLCASSVGGGMPYSNYGYTFGSGTRLTVV.